This T cell receptor beta chain was captured in a study of blood T cell repertoires in COVID-19. Across the whole study: The analysed material was cDNA or gDNA that came from T cells, B-cell-depleted T cells, or PBMCs.

Clones were read by immunoSEQ multiplex PCR, and TCRdb kept only the in-frame ones, dropping some. The sample carries 200,000 to 250,000 clones, over 70% recorded once. This CDR3 has 15 residues. The trim removed 5 bases at V and 4 bases at J, leaving 3 bases unmatched. The V gene's germline CDR1 is LNHDA and CDR2 SQIVND (reference sequence). The chain links TRBV19 to TRBJ1-4; 11 bases map to TRBD1. The sequence was collected from a woman aged 30 to 39 who had been exposed to COVID-19. Input material: PBMCs or T cells enriched from blood (not recorded which). CDR3 in amino acids: CASSPGTGGNEKLFF. The CDR3 DNA reads as TGTGCCAGTAGTCCCGGGACAGGGGGTAATGAAAAACTGTTTTTT.